A single sample gave rise to the 5 T cell receptor beta chains below, sequenced in a study of T-cell reconstitution after alpha-beta-depleted transplantation in children. Unique molecular identifiers featured in how the TCRbeta library was prepared. TCRdb reprocessed the PCR reads via MiXCR and lists one record per CDR3 protein. The sample holds about 490,000 distinct CDR3 sequences; roughly a tenth are singletons and the top ten take about 2.1%. Here the sequenced sample was PBMCs, taken before TCRalphabeta/CD19-depleted stem cell transplant. The receptors were sampled from a child aged 2-15 years with inherited bone marrow failure, due to receive a stem cell transplant.

This clonotype showed up many times. This chain joins TRBV10-3 and TRBJ2-3; TRBD2 matches 14 bases. Germline V lookup: CDR1 ENHRY, CDR2 SYGVKD. V lost 6 bases and J lost 3; bases outside the gene matches: 5. CDR3 length: 16 residues. CDR3 DNA: TGTGCCATCAGCGACCGGACTAGCGGGGGGACAGATACGCAGTATTTT. Amino acid sequence: CAISDRTSGGTDTQYF.

This clonotype was detected many times. The chain uses TRBV20-1 and TRBJ2-7; 13 bases line up with TRBD2. Looked up from germline, CDR1 is DFQATT and CDR2 is SNEGSKA (reference sequence). The CDR3 totals 15 residues. Unmatched junction bases numbered 4, after V lost 1 base and J lost 4 bases. The CDR3 region is CSARGLAGGLYEQYF. The CDR3 DNA reads TGCAGTGCTAGAGGACTAGCGGGAGGTCTGTACGAGCAGTACTTC.

The CDR3 sequence is CASSLWVGRLHGYTF. In DNA form, the CDR3 reads TGTGCCAGCAGCTTATGGGTAGGGAGGTTGCATGGCTACACCTTC. This chain uses TRBV7-9 with TRBJ1-2, with D hard to call. This CDR3 has 15 amino acids. Trimming removed 2 bases from V and 6 bases from J, with 16 bases in between. Germline V gene sequence: CDR1 SEHNR, CDR2 FQNEAQ (reference sequence).

This clonotype was seen at least ten times. This rearrangement joins TRBV4-3 to TRBJ2-1; 9 nucleotides match TRBD2. The CDR3 has 15 residues. J gave up 6 bases and V 4 bases, and 7 bases lay outside the gene matches. The germline V gene has CDR1 LGHNA and CDR2 YSLEER. The CDR3 DNA follows: TGCGCCAGCAGCCGGATACTAGCGGGCACCAATGAGCAGTTCTTC. It is translated as CASSRILAGTNEQFF.

Many counts were recorded for this clonotype. The gene calls are TRBV7-2 and TRBJ2-7, with D possibly being TRBD2 (5 bases). The ends were cut back, 1 base at V and 5 bases at J, with 9 bases in the middle. Per the germline V gene, CDR1 is SGHTA and CDR2 is FQGNSA. This CDR3 contains 13 residues. DNA for the CDR3: TGTGCCAGCAGCTTAGGATTCGGGAACGAGCAGTACTTC. This gives the protein CASSLGFGNEQYF.